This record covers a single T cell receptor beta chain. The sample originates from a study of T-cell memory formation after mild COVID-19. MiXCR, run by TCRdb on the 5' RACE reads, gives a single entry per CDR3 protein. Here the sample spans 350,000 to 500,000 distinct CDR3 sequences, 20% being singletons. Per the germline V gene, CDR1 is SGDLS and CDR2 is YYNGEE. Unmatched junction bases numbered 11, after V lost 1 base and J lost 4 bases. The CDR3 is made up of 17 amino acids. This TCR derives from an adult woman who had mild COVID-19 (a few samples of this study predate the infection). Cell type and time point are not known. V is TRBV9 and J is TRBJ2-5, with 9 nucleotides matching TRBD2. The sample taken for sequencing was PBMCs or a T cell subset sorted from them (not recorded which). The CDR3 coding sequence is TGTGCCAGCAGCGTAAGCTGGATAGCGGGAGTCGGAGAGACCCAGTACTTC. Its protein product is CASSVSWIAGVGETQYF.